Below, one T cell receptor (beta chain) is given with its context. This clone was counted once. Its cognate antigen has yet to be identified. Base-call qualities are not available, and no considerably larger clone is one nucleotide away. The receptor library was made with the immunoSEQ multiplex PCR assay. TCRdb retrieved this table from immuneACCESS and kept in-frame rearrangements only. Not all clones are present; in checked studies, unresolved V genes account for under half, and no reason is known for the remainder. Within this sample are around 110,000 clones, with 85% to 90% of them counted one time only. The ten largest account for approximately 2.2% of the sample. This sample stems from a study of control samples from healthy donors and cancer patients (dated by TCRdb to about 2020). There are 16 amino acids in the CDR3, from cysteine to phenylalanine inclusive. This entry keeps only the CDR3 DNA: 48 bases, framed from base 1. V is pared back by 7 bases and J by 3 bases, with 22 bases lying between the germline termini. The germline V gene supplies CDR1 SNHLY and CDR2 FYNNEI.

Sequenced input: blood. The chain joins TRBV2 to TRBJ2-7; the D gene is possibly TRBD1, with 7 bases matching. The TCR comes from a woman aged 65 to 85 in good health. The CDR3 reads CASTLAGGQSDYEQYF. The DNA sequence is as follows: TGTGCCAGCACCCTAGCCGGGGGACAGAGCGACTACGAGCAGTACTTC.